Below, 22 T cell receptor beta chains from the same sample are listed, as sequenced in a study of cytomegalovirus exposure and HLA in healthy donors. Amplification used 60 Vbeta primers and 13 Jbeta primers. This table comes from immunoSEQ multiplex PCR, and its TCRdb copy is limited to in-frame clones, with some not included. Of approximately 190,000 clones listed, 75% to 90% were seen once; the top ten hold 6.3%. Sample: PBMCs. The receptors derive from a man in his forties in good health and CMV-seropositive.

The CDR3 here is CASSPSGGIQETQYF. In DNA form, the CDR3 reads TGTGCCAGCTCACCGAGCGGGGGGATCCAAGAGACCCAGTACTTC. This chain links TRBV18 with TRBJ2-5, with 9 bases aligning to TRBD2. In germline, CDR1 is KGHSH, CDR2 LQKENI. This CDR3 comprises 15 residues. Trimming at V came to 3 bases and at J to 1 base, leaving 3 bases not matched to a gene.

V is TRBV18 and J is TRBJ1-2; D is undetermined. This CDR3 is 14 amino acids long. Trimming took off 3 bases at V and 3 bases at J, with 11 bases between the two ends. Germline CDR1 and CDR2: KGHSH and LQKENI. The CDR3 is CASSPGLEDYGYTF. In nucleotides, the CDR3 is TGTGCCAGCTCACCCGGATTGGAGGACTATGGCTACACCTTC.

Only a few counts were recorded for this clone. The CDR3: CASSWDSMNTEAFF. CDR3 sequence (DNA): TGCGCCAGCAGCTGGGACAGCATGAACACTGAAGCTTTCTTT. The rearrangement uses TRBV5-1 and TRBJ1-1; 7 nucleotides match TRBD1. CDR3 length: 14 amino acids. The germline CDR1 and CDR2 sequences are SGHRS and YFSETQ. V trimming: 3 bases; J trimming: 0 bases; junction bases outside the gene matches: 2.

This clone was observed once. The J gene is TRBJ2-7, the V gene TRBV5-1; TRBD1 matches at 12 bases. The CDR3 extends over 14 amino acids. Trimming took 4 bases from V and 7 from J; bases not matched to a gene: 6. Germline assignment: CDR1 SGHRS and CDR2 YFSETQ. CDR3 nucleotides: TGCGCCAGCAGCGCGGGACAGGGGGCTTGGGAGCAGTACTTC. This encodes CASSAGQGAWEQYF. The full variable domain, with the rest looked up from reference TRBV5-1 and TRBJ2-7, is KAGVTQTPRYLIKTRGQQVTLSCSPISGHRSVSWYQQTPGQGLQFLFEYFSETQRNKGNFPGRFSGRQFSNSRSEMNVSTLELGDSALYLCASSAGQGAWEQYFGPGTRLTVT.

The DNA for the CDR3 is TGTGCCAGCTCACCTCTAGATAATTCACCCCTCCACTTT. It is translated as CASSPLDNSPLHF. This chain connects TRBV18 to TRBJ1-6; D unresolved. The CDR3 has 13 amino acids. V shed 3 bases and J shed 5 bases, with 5 bases lying between them. Germline assignment: CDR1 KGHSH and CDR2 LQKENI.

The CDR3 bases are TGTGCCAGCAGCGCGGGACAGGGGGCCACTGAAGCTTTCTTT. This translates into CASSAGQGATEAFF. The chain carries TRBV7-8 and TRBJ1-1; 12 positions match TRBD1. The CDR3 is made up of 14 amino acids. Looked up from germline, CDR1 is SGHVS and CDR2 is FQNEAQ. After removal of 5 bases from V and 4 bases from J, the junction contained 2 bases not matched to a gene.

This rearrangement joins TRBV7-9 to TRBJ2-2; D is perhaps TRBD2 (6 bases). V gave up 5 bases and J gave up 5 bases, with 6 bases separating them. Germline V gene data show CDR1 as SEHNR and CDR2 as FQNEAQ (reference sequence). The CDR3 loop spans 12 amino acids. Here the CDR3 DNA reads TGTGCCAGCAGCCGGGGGACCGGGGAGCTGTTTTTT. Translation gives CASSRGTGELFF.

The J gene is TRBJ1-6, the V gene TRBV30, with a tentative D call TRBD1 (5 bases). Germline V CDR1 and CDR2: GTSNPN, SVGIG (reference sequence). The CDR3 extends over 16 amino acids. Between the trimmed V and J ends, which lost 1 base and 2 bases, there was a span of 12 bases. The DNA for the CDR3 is TGTGCCTGGAGTGGAAAACGGGGGGCCTATAATTCACCCCTCCACTTT. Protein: CAWSGKRGAYNSPLHF.

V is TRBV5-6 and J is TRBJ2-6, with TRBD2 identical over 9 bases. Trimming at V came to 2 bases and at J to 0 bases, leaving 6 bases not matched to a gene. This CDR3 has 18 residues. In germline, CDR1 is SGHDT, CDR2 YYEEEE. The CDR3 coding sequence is TGTGCCAGCAGCTTCCCGAGCGGGGGGAGCTCTGGGGCCAACGTCCTGACTTTC. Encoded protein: CASSFPSGGSSGANVLTF. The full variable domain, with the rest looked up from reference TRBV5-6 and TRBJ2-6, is DAGVTQSPTHLIKTRGQQVTLRCSPKSGHDTVSWYQQALGQGPQFIFQYYEEEERQRGNFPDRFSGHQFPNYSSELNVNALLLGDSALYLCASSFPSGGSSGANVLTFGAGSRLTVL.

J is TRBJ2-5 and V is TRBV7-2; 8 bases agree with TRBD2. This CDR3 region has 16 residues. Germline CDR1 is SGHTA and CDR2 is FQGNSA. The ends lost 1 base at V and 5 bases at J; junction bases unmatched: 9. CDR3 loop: CASSLEAAGGRETQYF. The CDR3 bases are TGTGCCAGCAGCTTAGAGGCGGCGGGGGGCCGGGAGACCCAGTACTTC.

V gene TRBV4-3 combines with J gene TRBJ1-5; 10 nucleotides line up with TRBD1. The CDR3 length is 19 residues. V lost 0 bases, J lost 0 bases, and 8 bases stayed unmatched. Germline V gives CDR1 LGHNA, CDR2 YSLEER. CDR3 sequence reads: CASSQEQGQGLLSNQPQHF. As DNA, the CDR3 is TGCGCCAGCAGCCAAGAACAGGGACAGGGGCTCCTTAGCAATCAGCCCCAGCATTTT.

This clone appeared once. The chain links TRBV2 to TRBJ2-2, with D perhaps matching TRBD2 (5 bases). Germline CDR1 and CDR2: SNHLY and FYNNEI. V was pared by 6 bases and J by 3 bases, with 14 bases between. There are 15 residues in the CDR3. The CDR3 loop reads CASRPGGPDTGELFF. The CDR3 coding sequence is TGTGCCAGCAGACCCGGCGGGCCAGACACCGGGGAGCTGTTTTTT.

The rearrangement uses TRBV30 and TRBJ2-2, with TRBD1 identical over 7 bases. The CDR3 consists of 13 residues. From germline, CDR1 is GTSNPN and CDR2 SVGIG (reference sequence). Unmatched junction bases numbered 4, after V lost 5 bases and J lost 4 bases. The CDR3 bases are TGTGCCTGGCTGGGACAGCCCACCGGGGAGCTGTTTTTT. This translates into CAWLGQPTGELFF.

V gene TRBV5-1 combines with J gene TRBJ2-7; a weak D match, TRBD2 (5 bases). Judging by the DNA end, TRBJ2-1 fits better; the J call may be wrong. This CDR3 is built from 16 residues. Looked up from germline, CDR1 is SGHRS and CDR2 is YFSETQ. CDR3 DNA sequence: TGCGCCAGCAGCTTGGCCCCCGGGGTGCTAATGTCAGAGCAGTTCTTC. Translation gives CASSLAPGVLMSEQFF.

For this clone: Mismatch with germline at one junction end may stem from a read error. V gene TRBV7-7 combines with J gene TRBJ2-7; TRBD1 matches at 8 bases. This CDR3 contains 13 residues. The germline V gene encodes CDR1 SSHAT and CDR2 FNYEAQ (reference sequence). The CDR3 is CASSAAGGDEQYF. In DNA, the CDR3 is TGTGCTAGCAGCGCCGCAGGGGGCGACGAGCAGTACTTC. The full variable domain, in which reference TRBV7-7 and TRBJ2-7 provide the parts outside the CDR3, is GAGVSQSPRYKVTKRGQDVTLRCDPISSHATLYWYQQALGQGPEFLTYFNYEAQPDKSGLPSDRFSAERPEGSISTLTIQRTEQRDSAMYRCASSAAGGDEQYFGPGTRLTVT.

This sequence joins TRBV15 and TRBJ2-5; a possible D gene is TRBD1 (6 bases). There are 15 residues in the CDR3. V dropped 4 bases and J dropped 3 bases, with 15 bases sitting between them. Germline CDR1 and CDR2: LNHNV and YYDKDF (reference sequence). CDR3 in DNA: TGTGCCACCAGCACAGGGCTTGGGGGCGAAGAGACCCAGTACTTC. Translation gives CATSTGLGGEETQYF.

The CDR3 DNA is TGCGCCAGCAGCGCGCAGGGCCACTACGAGCAGTACTTC. This translates into CASSAQGHYEQYF. This rearrangement joins TRBV5-1 to TRBJ2-7; the D gene is possibly TRBD1 (5 bases). Trimming left V 4 bases short and J 3 bases short, with 11 bases between. CDR3 length: 13 amino acids. The germline CDR1 and CDR2 sequences are SGHRS and YFSETQ. The entire variable domain, with the rest obtained from reference TRBV5-1 and TRBJ2-7, is as follows: KAGVTQTPRYLIKTRGQQVTLSCSPISGHRSVSWYQQTPGQGLQFLFEYFSETQRNKGNFPGRFSGRQFSNSRSEMNVSTLELGDSALYLCASSAQGHYEQYFGPGTRLTVT.

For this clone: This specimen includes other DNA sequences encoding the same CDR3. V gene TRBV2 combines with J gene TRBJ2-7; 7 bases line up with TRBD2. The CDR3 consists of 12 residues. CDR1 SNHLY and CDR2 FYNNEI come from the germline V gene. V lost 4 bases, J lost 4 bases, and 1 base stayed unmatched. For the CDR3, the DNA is TGTGCCAGCAGTGGGGGAGGGTACGAGCAGTACTTC. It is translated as CASSGGGYEQYF.

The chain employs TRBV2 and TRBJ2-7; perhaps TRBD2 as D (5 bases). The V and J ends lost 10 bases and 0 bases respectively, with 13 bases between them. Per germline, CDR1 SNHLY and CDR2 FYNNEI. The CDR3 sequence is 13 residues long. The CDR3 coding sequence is TGTGCCACAAAAGCCGGGAACTCCTACGAGCAGTACTTC. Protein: CATKAGNSYEQYF.

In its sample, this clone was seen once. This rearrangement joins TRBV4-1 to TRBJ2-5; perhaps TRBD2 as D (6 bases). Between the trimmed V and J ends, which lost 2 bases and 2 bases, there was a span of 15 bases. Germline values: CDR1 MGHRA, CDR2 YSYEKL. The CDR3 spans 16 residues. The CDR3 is CASSQLVRGGQETQYF. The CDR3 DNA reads TGCGCCAGCAGCCAATTGGTAAGGGGAGGACAAGAGACCCAGTACTTC.

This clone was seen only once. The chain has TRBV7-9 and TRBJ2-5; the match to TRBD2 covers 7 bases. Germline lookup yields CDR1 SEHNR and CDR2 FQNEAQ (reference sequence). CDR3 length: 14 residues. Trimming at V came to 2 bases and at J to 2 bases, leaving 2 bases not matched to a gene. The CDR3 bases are TGTGCCAGCAGCTTATTCGGGGGGCAAGAGACCCAGTACTTC. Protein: CASSLFGGQETQYF.

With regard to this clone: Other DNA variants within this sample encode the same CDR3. The CDR3 loop is CASSPTSGGAYEQYF. CDR3 DNA sequence: TGTGCCAGCAGCCCGACTAGCGGGGGGGCCTACGAGCAGTACTTC. The rearrangement uses TRBV6-5 and TRBJ2-7; 14 nucleotides match TRBD2. The V segment lost 6 bases and the J segment 2 bases; nucleotides outside the gene matches: 3. CDR1 and CDR2 from the germline V gene are MNHEY and SVGAGI. The CDR3 contains 15 residues.